These 8 T cell receptor beta chains originate from one sample sequenced in a study of blood T cell repertoires in COVID-19 (TCRdb year 2020). Library construction relied on the immunoSEQ multiplex PCR assay. Held by TCRdb, this immuneACCESS table contains in-frame sequences only and omits some clones. Under half of the omission traces to an unresolved V gene where checked; the cause of the rest is unknown. The sample data list about 81,000 clones, and roughly 86% of these were observed just once. 7% to 9.5% of the sample is taken by the ten largest. Sequencing used peripheral blood. These receptor sequences come from a human donor in a cohort sampled during active COVID-19.

The V call is TRBV9, the J call TRBJ2-3, with a tentative D call TRBD1 (5 bases). Germline CDR1 SGDLS, CDR2 YYNGEE. Trimming removed 0 bases from V and 3 bases from J, with 11 bases in between. The CDR3 totals 15 residues. DNA of the CDR3: TGTGCCAGCAGCGTAGCAGGGTTTGAAACAGATACGCAGTATTTT. It translates to CASSVAGFETDTQYF.

This sequence joins TRBV19 and TRBJ1-5; D gene ambiguous. The CDR3 is 12 residues long. Trimming removed 3 bases at V and 5 bases at J, with 5 bases between. Germline loops: CDR1 LNHDA, CDR2 SQIVND (reference sequence). The CDR3 spells CASSMQYQPQHF. The CDR3 nucleotides read TGTGCCAGTAGTATGCAGTATCAGCCCCAGCATTTT.

This chain joins TRBV4-2 and TRBJ2-5; 7 nucleotides line up with TRBD2. The CDR3 is 15 amino acids. V trimming: 2 bases; J trimming: 2 bases; junction bases outside the gene matches: 5. CDR1 and CDR2 (germline): LGHNA, YNFKEQ. CDR3 bases: TGTGCCAGCAGCCAAAAACGGGGGGTGCAAGAGACCCAGTACTTC. Residues: CASSQKRGVQETQYF.

This rearrangement joins TRBV5-5 to TRBJ2-6; a weak D match, TRBD2 (6 bases). CDR3 size: 19 residues. Germline V gene sequence: CDR1 SGHKS, CDR2 YYEKEE (reference sequence). The ends were cut back, 0 bases at V and 0 bases at J, with 16 bases in the middle. The CDR3 sequence: CASSLALIAEGSGANVLTF. CDR3 bases: TGTGCCAGCAGCTTGGCCCTTATAGCGGAGGGCTCTGGGGCCAACGTCCTGACTTTC.

The gene calls are TRBV3-1 (or the pseudogene TRBV3-2) and TRBJ2-7; possibly TRBD1 for D (6 bases). V was shortened by 1 base and J by 12 bases, with 13 bases between the two germline ends. Per the germline V gene, CDR1 is LGHDT and CDR2 is YNNKEL (reference sequence). CDR3 length: 12 amino acids. For the CDR3, the DNA is TGTGCCAGCAGCCAAGGGCCGGGACACTTGTACTTC. Translating gives CASSQGPGHLYF.

The chain is built from TRBV11-2 and TRBJ1-5; 8 positions match TRBD1. Losses at the gene ends were 2 bases for V and 5 bases for J; bases not matched to a gene: 2. Germline CDR1 is SGHAT and CDR2 is FQNNGV. This CDR3 contains 14 residues. CDR3 DNA: TGTGCCAGCAGCTTACAGGGGGCTGATCAGCCCCAGCATTTT. This sequence encodes CASSLQGADQPQHF.

This clone occurred once. This chain connects TRBV3-1 (or the pseudogene TRBV3-2) to TRBJ1-5; maybe TRBD1 (6 bases). Germline lookup yields CDR1 LGHDT and CDR2 YNNKEL (reference sequence). The CDR3 contains 14 residues. Trimming cost V 0 bases and J 9 bases, with 12 bases left between them. In nucleotides, the CDR3 is TGTGCCAGCAGCCAAGAGTGGGGACAAGCGCCCCAGCATTTT. It codes for CASSQEWGQAPQHF.

The V and J genes are TRBV6-5 and TRBJ1-1, with D possibly TRBD1 on 5 matching bases. V lost 2 bases and J lost 1, with 11 bases in between. The CDR3 sequence is 15 residues long. Germline CDR1 is MNHEY and CDR2 is SVGAGI. The CDR3 DNA follows: TGTGCCAGCAGTTACGCCGGGGGTAGGAACACTGAAGCTTTCTTT. This codes for CASSYAGGRNTEAFF.